The source of this TCR beta chain is a study of Ad26.COV2.S vaccination and SARS-CoV-2 variants. Sequenced by immunoSEQ multiplex PCR; TCRdb stores in-frame clones only, minus some. The sample lists 250,000 to 300,000 clones, approximately 87% occurring once. A remark on this clone: This sample includes further DNA sequences coding for the same CDR3.

As for treatment: 15 to 20 received Ad26.COV2.S at low or high dose, single or two shots; about 5 received placebo; per-sample allocation not given. Collection of samples fell on day 63 after the first vaccine or placebo injection. CDR1 is PRHDT and CDR2 is FYEKMQ in the germline V gene (reference sequence). This CDR3 contains 14 residues. The V and J ends lost 2 bases and 4 bases, in that order; junction bases with no gene match: 5. V is TRBV13 and J is TRBJ2-7; TRBD2 matches 7 bases. The material sequenced was peripheral blood, taken in a trial of Ad26.COV2.S vaccine versus placebo. The clonotype originates from a person between 18 and 65 years old who received the Ad26.COV2.S COVID-19 vaccine or a placebo. The chain's CDR3 is CASSLRGSRYEQYF. CDR3 in DNA: TGTGCCAGCAGCTTACGCGGGAGTCGGTACGAGCAGTACTTC.